Listed below are T cell receptor beta chains from one sample, sequenced in a study of blood T cell repertoires in COVID-19. Sequencing was performed with immunoSEQ multiplex PCR; in TCRdb, only in-frame clones are kept and a portion is missing. In the table there are 300,000 to 350,000 clones, about 86% of which are singletons. Source material: PBMCs or T cells enriched from blood (not recorded which). The source is a woman in her 40s with acute COVID-19. Both conserved end residues are part of each CDR3. The D gene is left open where the match is weak. Rows give clone size only sometimes, using once, few, many, or a class for an expanded clone.

j_gene,d_gene,abundance,len,v_gene,CDR3aa,CDR3nt
TRBJ2-5,.,.,15,TRBV5-1,CASSLDTTGLKTQYF,TGCGCCAGCAGCTTGGATACAACAGGGTTAAAGACCCAGTACTTC
TRBJ1-1,.,.,17,TRBV5-1,CASSLGRGGTMNTEAFF,TGCGCCAGCAGTCTGGGCAGGGGTGGCACAATGAACACTGAAGCTTTCTTT
TRBJ1-3,.,.,14,TRBV18,CASEGGNSGNTIYF,TGTGCCAGCGAAGGAGGAAACTCTGGAAACACCATATATTTT
TRBJ1-2,TRBD1,.,13,TRBV6-4,CASSDSDRGGYTF,TGTGCCAGCAGTGACTCGGACAGGGGTGGCTACACCTTC
TRBJ2-7,.,.,16,TRBV2,CASSEGRTRSSYEQYF,TGTGCCAGCAGTGAAGGGCGGACACGGAGCTCCTACGAGCAGTACTTC
TRBJ1-4,TRBD1,.,15,TRBV19,CASKAGGATNEKLFF,TGTGCCAGTAAGGCAGGGGGAGCAACTAATGAAAAACTGTTTTTT
TRBJ1-1,TRBD1,few,14,TRBV2,CASTINRGYTEAFF,TGTGCCAGCACTATTAACAGGGGGTACACTGAAGCTTTCTTT
TRBJ2-1,.,.,14,TRBV10-3,CAISKGGEYNEQFF,TGTGCCATCAGTAAGGGGGGGGAGTACAATGAGCAGTTCTTC
TRBJ2-5,TRBD2,.,19,TRBV4-2,CASSQGNGRAEGFVETQYF,TGTGCCAGCAGCCAAGGGAACGGGAGGGCCGAGGGATTTGTGGAGACCCAGTACTTC
TRBJ2-3,.,.,16,TRBV5-1,CASSAGGGPSTDTQYF,TGCGCCAGCAGCGCGGGCGGGGGCCCCAGCACAGATACGCAGTATTTT
TRBJ1-2,TRBD1,.,15,TRBV18,CASRPETGVVYGYTF,TGTGCCAGCCGACCCGAGACAGGGGTCGTCTATGGCTACACCTTC
TRBJ1-4,TRBD1,.,19,TRBV28,CASSLPPGRGYATNEKLFF,TGTGCCAGCAGTTTGCCTCCGGGCAGGGGGTATGCAACTAATGAAAAACTGTTTTTT
TRBJ1-2,.,.,13,TRBV5-4,CASSLAGNYGYTF,TGTGCCAGCAGCTTGGCGGGGAACTATGGCTACACCTTC
TRBJ1-2,.,.,14,TRBV21-1,CASTSTTVNYGYTF,TGTGCCAGCACCTCAACGACAGTTAACTATGGCTACACCTTC
TRBJ1-1,.,few,16,TRBV7-9,CASSAAQTYMNTEAFF,TGTGCCAGCAGCGCTGCCCAAACGTACATGAACACTGAAGCTTTCTTT
TRBJ2-6,TRBD1,.,19,TRBV9,CASSPLWGQGSSGANVLTF,TGTGCCAGCAGCCCCCTTTGGGGACAGGGAAGCTCTGGGGCCAACGTCCTGACTTTC
TRBJ2-1,.,.,13,TRBV12-3/TRBV12-4,CASTLDGYNEQFF,TGTGCCAGCACTCTCGACGGGTACAATGAGCAGTTCTTC
TRBJ2-3,.,.,15,TRBV18,CASSPPRTSTDTQYF,TGTGCCAGCTCACCACCGAGGACTTCCACAGATACGCAGTATTTT
TRBJ1-3,.,.,13,TRBV12-5,CASGQSAGNTIYF,TGTGCTAGCGGACAAAGCGCTGGAAACACCATATATTTT
TRBJ1-5,.,few,15,TRBV5-5,CASSFFSGLSQPQHF,TGTGCCAGCAGCTTCTTCTCAGGGCTAAGCCAGCCCCAGCATTTT
TRBJ2-7,TRBD1,.,15,TRBV25-1,CATTGGELANYEQYF,TGTGCCACTACAGGGGGCGAACTAGCCAACTACGAGCAGTACTTC
TRBJ2-2,.,once,13,TRBV11-2,CASSSQNTGELFF,TGTGCCAGCAGCTCCCAGAACACCGGGGAGCTGTTTTTT
TRBJ1-5,.,.,16,TRBV5-5,CASSSLPGFSNQPQHF,TGTGCCAGCAGCTCCCTACCAGGGTTTAGCAATCAGCCCCAGCATTTT
TRBJ2-4,TRBD2,.,17,TRBV14,CASSQDSITGRGGIQYF,TGTGCCAGCAGCCAAGATTCAATTACGGGGAGGGGCGGCATTCAGTACTTC
TRBJ1-2,TRBD1,.,15,TRBV4-2,CASSQGQGPNYGYTF,TGTGCCAGCAGCCAGGGACAGGGGCCTAACTATGGCTACACCTTC
TRBJ2-1,.,.,12,TRBV2,CASNNGANEQFF,TGTGCCAGCAACAACGGAGCGAATGAGCAGTTCTTC
TRBJ1-2,.,.,14,TRBV2,CASSEAGNYYGYTF,TGTGCCAGCAGTGAGGCCGGGAACTACTATGGCTACACCTTC
TRBJ1-2,TRBD1,.,15,TRBV5-4,CASRSQGEERHGYTF,TGTGCCAGCAGATCACAGGGGGAAGAAAGGCATGGCTACACCTTC
TRBJ1-4,.,once,15,TRBV4-3,CASSQMRTFNEKLFF,TGCGCCAGCAGCCAAATGAGGACATTTAATGAAAAACTGTTTTTT
TRBJ2-2,.,.,15,TRBV6-5,CASRAEQRDTGELFF,TGTGCCAGCAGAGCTGAGCAGAGGGACACCGGGGAGCTGTTTTTT
TRBJ2-7,.,.,15,TRBV11-2,CASSADTRRSYEQYF,TGTGCCAGCAGCGCTGACACCCGAAGGTCCTACGAGCAGTACTTC
TRBJ1-2,.,.,12,TRBV29-1,CSGLTSVYGYTF,TGCAGCGGTCTAACTAGTGTTTATGGCTACACCTTC
TRBJ2-3,.,.,16,TRBV28,CASSFRLLVATDTQYF,TGTGCCAGCAGTTTTCGGTTACTAGTGGCCACAGATACGCAGTATTTT
TRBJ2-6,TRBD2,.,16,TRBV19,CASSSSGRAGANVLTF,TGTGCCAGTAGCTCTAGCGGGAGGGCTGGGGCCAACGTCCTGACTTTC
TRBJ2-1,.,.,17,TRBV7-9,CASSPYVGLSSYNEQFF,TGTGCCAGCAGCCCGTATGTGGGGCTTAGCTCCTACAATGAGCAGTTCTTC
TRBJ2-7,TRBD1,.,16,TRBV19,CASSGRTGTISYEQYF,TGTGCCAGTAGTGGAAGGACAGGGACAATCTCCTACGAGCAGTACTTC
TRBJ1-1,TRBD1,.,11,TRBV19,CASSGTGQAFF,TGTGCCAGTAGCGGGACAGGGCAAGCTTTCTTT
TRBJ2-3,TRBD2,.,15,TRBV6-2/TRBV6-3,CASSYSGRGTDTQYF,TGTGCCAGCAGTTATAGCGGGAGGGGCACAGATACGCAGTATTTT
TRBJ2-5,TRBD2,.,15,TRBV5-1,CASSRISGLQETQYF,TGCGCCAGCAGCCGCATATCGGGACTACAGGAGACCCAGTACTTC
TRBJ1-1,.,.,13,TRBV29-1,CSVDLGGNTEAFF,TGCAGCGTTGATCTGGGAGGGAACACTGAAGCTTTCTTT
TRBJ1-3,.,few,14,TRBV4-2,CASSLLGGGNTIYF,TGTGCCAGCAGCCTACTCGGGGGGGGAAACACCATATATTTT
TRBJ2-2,TRBD2,.,15,TRBV6-2/TRBV6-3,CASRPSGTNTGELFF,TGTGCCAGCAGGCCTAGCGGGACGAACACCGGGGAGCTGTTTTTT
TRBJ2-7,.,.,15,TRBV5-4,CASSLGAGIPYEQYF,TGTGCCAGCAGCTTGGGGGCGGGGATTCCCTACGAGCAGTACTTC
TRBJ1-2,.,.,14,TRBV6-2/TRBV6-3,CASSYPGSQVLYTF,TGTGCCAGCAGTTACCCCGGGTCTCAAGTTCTCTACACCTTC
TRBJ2-7,TRBD1,.,17,TRBV13,CASSLLATGGPSYEQYF,TGTGCCAGCAGCTTACTAGCCACAGGGGGCCCCTCCTACGAGCAGTACTTC
TRBJ1-4,TRBD1,.,19,TRBV7-9,CASSFVGTGGIGGNEKLFF,TGTGCCAGCAGCTTCGTTGGGACAGGGGGTATCGGGGGCAATGAAAAACTGTTTTTT
TRBJ2-4,.,.,13,TRBV5-1,CASSPLILDIQYF,TGCGCCAGCAGCCCTCTAATCTTGGACATTCAGTACTTC
TRBJ1-2,.,.,13,TRBV2,CASSVKGDYGYTF,TGTGCCAGCAGTGTTAAAGGGGACTATGGCTACACCTTC
TRBJ1-5,.,.,14,TRBV10-3,CAISAGGNNQPQHF,TGTGCCATCAGTGCTGGGGGGAACAATCAGCCCCAGCATTTT
TRBJ2-5,.,.,11,TRBV7-2,CASSPQETQYF,TGTGCCAGCAGCCCTCAAGAGACCCAGTACTTC
TRBJ1-2,TRBD1,few,16,TRBV5-1,CASSQTPRWTGGGYTF,TGCGCCAGCAGCCAAACCCCAAGATGGACAGGGGGCGGCTACACCTTC
TRBJ2-7,.,.,15,TRBV19,CASSKRAPPAYEQYF,TGTGCCAGTAGTAAGCGGGCCCCTCCGGCCTACGAGCAGTACTTC
TRBJ1-5,TRBD1,few,15,TRBV7-2,CASSLQQGSNQPQHF,TGTGCCAGCAGCCTGCAACAGGGGAGCAATCAGCCCCAGCATTTT